The rows below give T cell receptor beta chains drawn from one sample of a study of regulatory T cells in long-lasting Graves disease. TCRdb itself ran the multiplex PCR reads through MiXCR, one entry per CDR3 protein. The data show 350,000 to 550,000 distinct CDR3 sequences, approximately 15% seen once. These data were also reused for a study on T cells in Graves' hyperthyroidism and ophthalmopathy.

Specimen: peripheral blood mononuclear cells (PBMCs), collected at new diagnosis, from a patient treated with antithyroid drugs. The origin of the receptors is a woman aged 30 to 39 with Graves disease. CDR3s include the opening cysteine and the closing phenylalanine or tryptophan. Fields, in order: V gene, D gene, CDR3 protein. D genes are given only for firm matches.

TRBV7-6 | TRBD2 | CASSLTSGRHYEQYF
TRBV5-5 | . | CASSLSDSRYSNQPQHF
TRBV6-2/TRBV6-3 | . | CASSTTTGTGAFF
TRBV11-3 | . | CASSLPATNTGELFF
TRBV18 | TRBD2 | CASSPPGLAGGYEQYF
TRBV6-2/TRBV6-3 | . | CASRETGVKTYEQYF
TRBV7-2 | TRBD2 | CASSLGGRGDNEQFF
TRBV7-9 | . | CASSLNGRGTLGNSPLHF
TRBV3-1 | . | CASSHSSRVGAKNIQYF
TRBV2 | . | CASRPGGNTGELFF
TRBV12-3/TRBV12-4 | TRBD2 | CASSYGGDLPLGREFF
TRBV6-2/TRBV6-3 | TRBD1 | CASRRLRGRGVGNTIYF
TRBV6-1 | . | CASRWDIGEKLFF
TRBV28 | TRBD2 | CASSLRMSGGQETQYF
TRBV6-5 | TRBD2 | CASSYSREAPYEQYF
TRBV12-3/TRBV12-4 | TRBD1 | CASSFGTGEGYEQYF
TRBV6-2/TRBV6-3 | TRBD2 | CASSEYSFLGGRRDTQYF
TRBV2 | TRBD1 | CASSRDGTALYQPQHF
TRBV5-1 | TRBD1 | CASSLQGADGNTIYF
TRBV12-3/TRBV12-4 | TRBD1 | CASSSGQGYSAEAFF